These 6 T cell receptor beta chains originate from one sample sequenced in a study of shared clonotypes between healthy human individuals. The protocol was immunoSEQ multiplex PCR, while the TCRdb copy is restricted to in-frame clones and leaves out a portion. The sample yields approximately 1,000,000 clones, approximately 80% seen once. Sequencing was carried out using memory CD4+ T cells from PBMCs. The subset denotes: CD45RA-negative fraction. The source of these receptors is a man aged 18 to 29 in good health. Some clones in this sample may be carry-over from other donors' samples.

This clone was detected many times. This chain joins TRBV30 and TRBJ1-4; perhaps TRBD1 as D (5 bases). CDR3 length: 14 amino acids. The germline V gene has CDR1 GTSNPN and CDR2 SVGIG (reference sequence). The V end lost 3 bases, the J end lost 9 bases, and 17 bases lay between the germline ends. CDR3 nucleotides: TGTGCCTGGAGCCTGTCGGGCAGGGTTAAAAAACTGTTTTTT. Protein: CAWSLSGRVKKLFF.

The V call is TRBV25-1, the J call TRBJ1-2, with D tentatively TRBD1 (5 bases). Germline-derived CDR1 and CDR2 are MGHDK and SYGVNS. Between the trimmed V and J ends, which lost 6 bases and 3 bases, there was a span of 11 bases. The CDR3 spans 13 residues. CDR3 nucleotides: TGTGCCAGCAGATCCGGGACGGACTATGGCTACACCTTC. This gives the protein CASRSGTDYGYTF.

The V and J genes are TRBV2 and TRBJ1-4; no clear D gene. The V end was cut by 4 bases, the J end by 6 bases, with 9 bases between. Germline V CDR1 and CDR2: SNHLY, FYNNEI. This CDR3 is built from 13 residues. The CDR3 bases are TGTGCCAGCAGTGGAACAGTACATGAAAAACTGTTTTTT. Protein product: CASSGTVHEKLFF.

This clone was seen a handful of times. This chain uses TRBV19 with TRBJ1-2; D perhaps matches TRBD1 (5 bases). V was trimmed by 5 bases and J by 0 bases, leaving 7 bases between them. The CDR3 has 13 amino acids. Germline V lookup: CDR1 LNHDA, CDR2 SQIVND (reference sequence). The CDR3 DNA is TGTGCCAGTAGTCCGGACACTAACTATGGCTACACCTTC. Amino acid sequence: CASSPDTNYGYTF.

J is TRBJ2-2 and V is TRBV19; D is unclear. The CDR3 sequence is 12 residues long. Trimming took off 8 bases at V and 1 base at J, with 5 bases between the two ends. Germline loops: CDR1 LNHDA, CDR2 SQIVND (reference sequence). The CDR3 spells CASHWNTGELFF. CDR3 sequence (DNA): TGTGCCAGTCATTGGAACACCGGGGAGCTGTTTTTT. The full variable domain, in which reference TRBV19 and TRBJ2-2 provide the parts outside the CDR3, is DGGITQSPKYLFRKEGQNVTLSCEQNLNHDAMYWYRQDPGQGLRLIYYSQIVNDFQKGDIAEGYSVSREKKESFPLTVTSAQKNPTAFYLCASHWNTGELFFGEGSRLTVL.

The gene calls are TRBV4-1 and TRBJ1-1; D is perhaps TRBD1 (5 bases). The ends were cut back, 5 bases at V and 6 bases at J, with 13 bases in the middle. The CDR3 consists of 13 residues. Germline loops: CDR1 MGHRA, CDR2 YSYEKL. CDR3: CASSYRIHSEAFF. The CDR3 region has the DNA TGCGCCAGCAGCTACAGGATCCACTCTGAAGCTTTCTTT.